The 8 T cell receptor beta chains reported below all come from one sample, sequenced in a study of cytomegalovirus exposure and HLA in healthy donors. The PCR contained 60 Vbeta and 13 Jbeta primers. The repertoire was sequenced with immunoSEQ multiplex PCR; TCRdb's copy has only in-frame clones and lacks some. The sample records approximately 130,000 clones, around 73% being singletons. The sequenced sample was PBMCs. These receptors were obtained from a man in his fifties in good health and CMV-seronegative.

This chain connects TRBV28 to TRBJ2-1, with TRBD2 identical over 15 bases. After removal of 4 bases from V and 7 bases from J, the junction contained 11 bases not matched to a gene. Germline V gene data show CDR1 as MDHEN and CDR2 as SYDVKM. The CDR3 consists of 18 residues. CDR3 nucleotide sequence: TGTGCCAGCAGTTCTCTCGGGACTAGCGGGAGGTGGAATAATGAGCAGTTCTTC. Protein sequence: CASSSLGTSGRWNNEQFF. The full variable domain, completed using reference TRBV28 and TRBJ2-1, is DVKVTQSSRYLVKRTGEKVFLECVQDMDHENMFWYRQDPGLGLRLIYFSYDVKMKEKGDIPEGYSVSREKKERFSLILESASTNQTSMYLCASSSLGTSGRWNNEQFFGPGTRLTVL.

V usage is TRBV11-3 and J usage is TRBJ2-2; maybe TRBD2 (5 bases). The germline CDR1 and CDR2 sequences are SGHNT and YENEEA. This CDR3 is 13 amino acids long. V gave up 3 bases and J gave up 6 bases, with 8 bases separating them. The CDR3 nucleotides read TGTGCCAGCAGCTTTAGCGCTTCCGGGGAGCTGTTTTTT. Translating it yields CASSFSASGELFF.

The V gene is TRBV19, the J gene TRBJ1-1, with TRBD1 identical over 10 bases. Germline lookup yields CDR1 LNHDA and CDR2 SQIVND (reference sequence). V trimming: 5 bases; J trimming: 0 bases; junction bases outside the gene matches: 9. This CDR3 contains 17 residues. As DNA, the CDR3 is TGTGCCAGTAGTTCCGCCGACAGGGGGCCCATGAACACTGAAGCTTTCTTT. As protein: CASSSADRGPMNTEAFF.

V usage is TRBV2 and J usage is TRBJ1-6, with D unresolved. V was trimmed by 2 bases and J by 7 bases, leaving 6 bases between them. Germline V gives CDR1 SNHLY, CDR2 FYNNEI. The CDR3 runs 13 residues. This chain's CDR3 is CASSEMGNSPLHF. As DNA, the CDR3 is TGTGCCAGCAGTGAAATGGGCAATTCACCCCTCCACTTT.

The chain joins TRBV19 to TRBJ2-3; the match to TRBD2 covers 14 bases. The J segment lost 6 bases and the V segment lost 6 bases, leaving 8 bases of the junction unmatched. The V gene's germline CDR1 is LNHDA and CDR2 SQIVND (reference sequence). The CDR3 has 16 amino acids. The CDR3 sequence is CASSKGTSGSLDTQYF. In nucleotides, the CDR3 is TGTGCCAGTAGCAAAGGGACTAGCGGGAGCCTGGATACGCAGTATTTT.

This clone has just one count. V is TRBV28 and J is TRBJ2-5; 14 bases are a match to TRBD2. From germline, CDR1 is MDHEN and CDR2 SYDVKM. The CDR3 has 17 residues. V shed 5 bases, J shed 0 bases, and the junction held 5 bases outside the gene matches. In DNA form, the CDR3 reads TGTGCCAGCAGTGTGGGGACTAGCGGGAGAAACCAAGAGACCCAGTACTTC. This translates into CASSVGTSGRNQETQYF. Variable domain in full (rest from reference TRBV28 and TRBJ2-5): DVKVTQSSRYLVKRTGEKVFLECVQDMDHENMFWYRQDPGLGLRLIYFSYDVKMKEKGDIPEGYSVSREKKERFSLILESASTNQTSMYLCASSVGTSGRNQETQYFGPGTRLLVL.

This clone has only a few counts. The rearrangement uses TRBV5-1 and TRBJ1-2; possible D gene TRBD1, 6 bases. This CDR3 has 14 amino acids. The V gene's germline CDR1 is SGHRS and CDR2 YFSETQ. Between the trimmed V and J ends, which lost 0 bases and 10 bases, there was a span of 16 bases. The CDR3 DNA is TGCGCCAGCAGCTTGGGGACAGTTTCCGTGGTCTACACCTTC. This gives the protein CASSLGTVSVVYTF.

The chain uses TRBV9 and TRBJ1-1; D may be TRBD1 (6 bases). Trimming cost V 4 bases and J 5 bases, with 18 bases left between them. Germline V gene data show CDR1 as SGDLS and CDR2 as YYNGEE. The CDR3 totals 15 residues. The CDR3 region is CASSSFTGRETEAFF. DNA for the CDR3: TGTGCCAGCAGCTCCTTCACAGGGAGGGAAACTGAAGCTTTCTTT.